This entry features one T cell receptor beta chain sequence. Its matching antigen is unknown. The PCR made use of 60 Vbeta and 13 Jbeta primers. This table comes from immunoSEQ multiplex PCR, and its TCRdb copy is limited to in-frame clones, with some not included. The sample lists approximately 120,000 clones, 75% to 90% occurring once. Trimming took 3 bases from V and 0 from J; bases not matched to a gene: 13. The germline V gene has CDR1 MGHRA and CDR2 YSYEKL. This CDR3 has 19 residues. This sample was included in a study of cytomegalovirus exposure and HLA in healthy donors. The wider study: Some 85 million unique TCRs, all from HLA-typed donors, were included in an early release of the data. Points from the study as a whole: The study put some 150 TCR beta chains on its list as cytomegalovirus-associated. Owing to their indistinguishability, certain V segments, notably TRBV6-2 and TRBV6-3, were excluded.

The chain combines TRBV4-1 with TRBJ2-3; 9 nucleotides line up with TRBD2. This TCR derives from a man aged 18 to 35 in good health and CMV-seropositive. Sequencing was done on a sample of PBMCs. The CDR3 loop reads CASSQANIAGDLSTDTQYF. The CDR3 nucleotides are TGCGCCAGCAGCCAGGCGAACATAGCGGGGGATCTTAGCACAGATACGCAGTATTTT.